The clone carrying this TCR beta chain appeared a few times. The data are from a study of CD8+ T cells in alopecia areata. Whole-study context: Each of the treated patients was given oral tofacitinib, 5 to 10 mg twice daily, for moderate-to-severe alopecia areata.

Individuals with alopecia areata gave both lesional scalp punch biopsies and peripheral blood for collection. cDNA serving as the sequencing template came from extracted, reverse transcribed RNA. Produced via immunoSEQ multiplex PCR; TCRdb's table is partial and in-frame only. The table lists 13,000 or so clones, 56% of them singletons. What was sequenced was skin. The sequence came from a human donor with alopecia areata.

CDR3 DNA: TGTGCCCTGGCCGGAAACACCGGGGAGCTGTTTTTT. Translating it yields CALAGNTGELFF. The chain combines TRBV11-2 with TRBJ2-2; D not certain. Germline V gives CDR1 SGHAT, CDR2 FQNNGV. V lost 11 bases, J lost 2 bases, and 9 bases lay in between. The CDR3 contains 12 residues.